The 19 T cell receptor beta chains below come from one sample, sequenced in a study of T cell responses to AZD1222 COVID-19 vaccine (dated by TCRdb to the early 2020s). The protocol used for the library was the immunoSEQ multiplex PCR assay. The table comes from immuneACCESS by way of TCRdb, which keeps in-frame sequences with V and J called. Part of the clones is missing from these tables; in studies checked, under half for an unresolved V gene and the rest for unknown reasons. The sample yields around 100,000 clones; 85% to 90% were counted once. The ten largest clones represent roughly 3% of the sample. What this sample's time point label stands for: baseline before first vaccination. The starting material was peripheral blood, obtained on day 0 of AZD1222 vaccination. All receptors come from an adult in good health.

Only one count was recorded for this clone. This rearrangement joins TRBV7-8 to TRBJ1-1; D uncertain. This CDR3 contains 13 residues. Germline CDR1 SGHVS, CDR2 FQNEAQ. CDR3 coding DNA: TGTGCTATCCTCGACGGCATGAACACTGAAGCTTTCTTT. It yields the protein CAILDGMNTEAFF.

This rearrangement joins TRBV6-5 to TRBJ1-1, with 7 bases aligning to TRBD1. Trimming cost V 6 bases and J 3 bases; bases outside gene matches: 4. The length of the CDR3 is 13 residues. Per germline, CDR1 MNHEY and CDR2 SVGAGI. The CDR3 DNA sequence: TGTGCCAGCAGAACAGGGGAATACACTGAAGCTTTCTTT. This sequence encodes CASRTGEYTEAFF.

The chain links TRBV18 to TRBJ1-2; 7 bases line up with TRBD1. Per germline, CDR1 KGHSH and CDR2 LQKENI. V was clipped by 3 bases and J by 3 bases; unmatched bases: 4. This CDR3 spans 14 amino acids. In DNA form, the CDR3 reads TGTGCCAGCTCACCGTATGGGACAGACTATGGCTACACCTTC. As protein: CASSPYGTDYGYTF.

This chain joins TRBV19 and TRBJ1-4, with D unclear. The length of the CDR3 is 15 residues. The germline V and J ends were trimmed by 2 bases and 2 bases, with 9 bases remaining between them. Germline lookup yields CDR1 LNHDA and CDR2 SQIVND (reference sequence). CDR3 region: CASSIRSSTNEKLFF. CDR3 DNA sequence: TGTGCCAGTAGTATAAGGAGCTCGACTAATGAAAAACTGTTTTTT.

The chain links TRBV20-1 to TRBJ1-1; D gene unclear. Germline V gene sequence: CDR1 DFQATT, CDR2 SNEGSKA (reference sequence). The germline V and J ends were trimmed by 4 bases and 1 base, with 4 bases remaining between them. The CDR3 contains 11 residues. The CDR3 DNA reads as TGCAGTGCTATAAAGAACACTGAAGCTTTCTTT. Amino acids: CSAIKNTEAFF.

J is TRBJ1-1 and V is TRBV18, with D tentatively TRBD1 (5 bases). CDR1 KGHSH and CDR2 LQKENI come from the germline V gene. This CDR3 spans 12 amino acids. With 3 bases removed from V and 8 bases from J, the gap between germline ends came to 10 bases. The CDR3 sequence: CASSPVTEEAFF. CDR3 nucleotides: TGTGCCAGCTCACCTGTGACAGAAGAAGCTTTCTTT.

The J gene is TRBJ2-7, the V gene TRBV7-2; D gene uncertain. The germline CDR1 and CDR2 sequences are SGHTA and FQGNSA. The CDR3 is made up of 15 amino acids. V was shortened by 1 base and J by 3 bases, with 13 bases between the two germline ends. CDR3 sequence: CASSLGSVSLYEQYF. DNA of the CDR3: TGTGCCAGCAGCTTAGGATCGGTCTCACTCTACGAGCAGTACTTC.

This chain connects TRBV18 to TRBJ1-2; 7 nucleotides line up with TRBD1. The trim removed 1 base at V and 6 bases at J, leaving 8 bases unmatched. The CDR3 spans 15 residues. Germline V lookup: CDR1 KGHSH, CDR2 LQKENI. This CDR3 is CASSPRDSGGDGYTF. CDR3 sequence (DNA): TGTGCCAGCTCACCACGAGATTCAGGGGGAGATGGCTACACCTTC.

The chain joins TRBV9 to TRBJ1-1; D may be TRBD1 (6 bases). The V and J ends lost 3 bases and 11 bases respectively, with 17 bases between them. This CDR3 is 13 amino acids long. CDR1 and CDR2 (germline): SGDLS, YYNGEE. In nucleotides, the CDR3 is TGTGCCAGCAGCGCCGCAACAGGGACTGGGGCTTTCTTT. It is translated as CASSAATGTGAFF.

V and J are TRBV11-1 and TRBJ2-2; the D gene is possibly TRBD2 (5 bases). The germline V gene has CDR1 SGHAT and CDR2 FQDESV (reference sequence). V was cut by 5 bases and J by 6 bases, with 16 bases left in between. This CDR3 spans 15 amino acids. CDR3 region: CASSPGSGFAGELFF. The CDR3 coding sequence is TGTGCCAGCAGCCCAGGAAGCGGTTTCGCCGGGGAGCTGTTTTTT.

This chain uses TRBV12-3 or TRBV12-4 with TRBJ1-2; D is uncertain. This CDR3 contains 13 residues. The ends were cut back, 2 bases at V and 8 bases at J, with 12 bases in the middle. Written as DNA, the CDR3 is TGTGCCAGCAGTTTATCCCCCCCCTCCGGCTACACCTTC. Translating gives CASSLSPPSGYTF.

This CDR3 reads CASSEANTQYF. The CDR3 region has the DNA TGTGCCAGCAGCGAAGCAAATACGCAGTATTTT. The chain employs TRBV13 and TRBJ2-3, with D uncertain. Germline V CDR1 and CDR2: PRHDT, FYEKMQ (reference sequence). CDR3 size: 11 residues. The V end lost 5 bases, the J end lost 7 bases, and 7 bases lay between the germline ends.

The CDR3 region has the DNA TGTGCCAGCAGTCCCGTCGGGGGGGACCCCGCCGAGCAGTACTTC. Translating it yields CASSPVGGDPAEQYF. This chain joins TRBV7-2 and TRBJ2-7; 8 nucleotides line up with TRBD2. This CDR3 region has 15 residues. Germline trimming cut 6 bases from V and 6 bases from J; bases unmatched to any gene: 13. From germline, CDR1 is SGHTA and CDR2 FQGNSA.

The chain carries TRBV2 and TRBJ1-2; D is unresolved. This CDR3 is 11 amino acids long. V lost 7 bases, J lost 3 bases, and 6 bases lay in between. Per germline, CDR1 SNHLY and CDR2 FYNNEI. As DNA, the CDR3 is TGTGCCAGCATTCTCCACTATGGCTACACCTTC. Its translation: CASILHYGYTF.

The J gene is TRBJ1-2, the V gene TRBV3-1 (or the pseudogene TRBV3-2), with D unclear. V lost 6 bases, J lost 2 bases, and 10 bases lay in between. CDR3 length: 13 amino acids. Per germline, CDR1 LGHDT and CDR2 YNNKEL (reference sequence). The CDR3 loop is CASRPGSNYGYTF. CDR3 sequence (DNA): TGTGCCAGCAGGCCCGGGTCCAACTATGGCTACACCTTC.

The chain combines TRBV7-3 with TRBJ2-2; no clear D gene. Germline V gene sequence: CDR1 SGHTA, CDR2 FQGTGA. Trimming removed 5 bases at V and 2 bases at J, with 12 bases between. The CDR3 sequence is 15 residues long. The DNA of the CDR3 is TGTGCCAGCAGCGGCCCCCCATCCAACACCGGGGAGCTGTTTTTT. Translation: CASSGPPSNTGELFF.

This sequence joins TRBV19 and TRBJ1-2; D remains ambiguous. The CDR3 runs to 14 residues. V was pared by 2 bases and J by 0 bases, with 7 bases between. Germline V gives CDR1 LNHDA, CDR2 SQIVND (reference sequence). The CDR3 region has the DNA TGTGCCAGTAGTATATTAGCCGCTAACTATGGCTACACCTTC. This gives the protein CASSILAANYGYTF.

V and J are TRBV3-1 (or the pseudogene TRBV3-2) and TRBJ2-3, with D unclear. The V gene's germline CDR1 is LGHDT and CDR2 YNNKEL (reference sequence). Trimming shortened V by 0 bases and J by 1 base, and 2 bases separated the two germline ends. The CDR3 runs to 13 residues. The CDR3 DNA sequence: TGTGCCAGCAGCCAAGACCGCACAGATACGCAGTATTTT. It encodes CASSQDRTDTQYF.

The V call is TRBV6-5, the J call TRBJ2-7; 12 bases match TRBD2. V was pared by 6 bases and J by 6 bases, with 6 bases of the junction left unmatched. CDR1 is MNHEY, CDR2 SVGAGI, per germline. The length of the CDR3 is 14 residues. The CDR3 region has the DNA TGTGCCAGCAGGCGGACTAGCGGGATCCGCGAGCAGTACTTC. Amino acid sequence: CASRRTSGIREQYF.